Each of the 15 T cell receptor beta chains below was sequenced from the same sample in a study of blood T cell repertoires in COVID-19. Sequencing used immunoSEQ multiplex PCR; TCRdb keeps in-frame clones, though not all of them. Of 250,000 to 400,000 clones listed, approximately 90% are singletons. Sequenced material: peripheral blood. Source of these receptors: a woman in her 30s with COVID-19, enrolled during active disease.

This rearrangement joins TRBV7-2 to TRBJ1-5; D is unclear. Germline V gene data show CDR1 as SGHTA and CDR2 as FQGNSA. Deletions cut 3 bases from V and 2 bases from J, with 11 bases between. The length of the CDR3 is 15 residues. The CDR3 loop reads CASSFFSGGNQPQHF. For the CDR3, the DNA is TGTGCCAGCAGCTTTTTTAGCGGGGGCAATCAGCCCCAGCATTTT.

The rearrangement joins TRBV2 to TRBJ2-7, with TRBD2 as a possible D gene (6 bases). V lost 5 bases and J 6 bases, leaving 14 bases between the germline ends. This CDR3 contains 13 residues. Germline values: CDR1 SNHLY, CDR2 FYNNEI. This chain's CDR3 is CASSPIVGGEQYF. The CDR3, as DNA: TGTGCCAGCAGTCCCATAGTGGGGGGCGAGCAGTACTTC.

The rearrangement links TRBV11-2 to TRBJ1-4; TRBD1 is a possible D gene (5 bases). Trimming pared 6 bases from V and 0 bases from J, leaving 8 bases between. The CDR3 runs 14 residues. Germline CDR1 SGHAT, CDR2 FQNNGV. CDR3: CASRGTATNEKLFF. The CDR3 DNA sequence: TGTGCCAGCAGAGGGACTGCAACTAATGAAAAACTGTTTTTT.

This rearrangement joins TRBV24-1 to TRBJ1-1; TRBD1 might be the D (6 bases). CDR1 KGHDR and CDR2 SFDVKD come from the germline V gene. The CDR3 spans 14 residues. Trimming left V 3 bases short and J 1 base short, with 8 bases between. CDR3 nucleotide sequence: TGTGCCACCAGTGATACAGGGAGGAACACTGAAGCTTTCTTT. Residues: CATSDTGRNTEAFF.

This rearrangement joins TRBV19 to TRBJ1-6, with D uncertain. Germline V gene lookup returns CDR1 LNHDA and CDR2 SQIVND (reference sequence). The CDR3 extends over 14 amino acids. Trimming left V 7 bases short and J 3 bases short, with 10 bases between. The CDR3, as DNA: TGTGCCAGTACCCCTCGGGACTATAATTCACCCCTCCACTTT. It codes for CASTPRDYNSPLHF.

The chain's CDR3 is CAWSDIKFRDTVYNEQFF. For the CDR3, the DNA is TGTGCCTGGAGTGATATCAAATTTCGGGACACAGTTTACAATGAGCAGTTCTTC. This chain uses TRBV30 with TRBJ2-1, with D tentatively TRBD1 (6 bases). The CDR3 spans 18 residues. Trimming shortened V by 1 base and J by 4 bases, and 23 bases separated the two germline ends. The germline gives CDR1 GTSNPN, CDR2 SVGIG (reference sequence).

The J gene is TRBJ1-6, the V gene TRBV27; a possible D gene is TRBD1 (5 bases). Germline-derived CDR1 and CDR2 are MNHEY and SMNVEV (reference sequence). The CDR3 spans 14 residues. The V and J ends lost 6 bases and 3 bases respectively, with 9 bases between them. CDR3 protein: CASRPGDYNSPLHF. The CDR3 DNA sequence: TGTGCCAGCAGACCGGGGGACTATAATTCACCCCTCCACTTT.

This chain uses TRBV30 with TRBJ2-7; D not certain. This CDR3 is built from 14 residues. The V end was cut by 0 bases, the J end by 4 bases, with 13 bases between. The germline gives CDR1 GTSNPN, CDR2 SVGIG (reference sequence). CDR3 sequence reads: CAWSVSGLQYEQYF. The CDR3 DNA reads as TGTGCCTGGAGTGTAAGTGGGCTTCAGTACGAGCAGTACTTC.

The rearrangement uses TRBV6-4 and TRBJ1-2; 9 bases match TRBD1. From germline, CDR1 is MRHNA and CDR2 SNTAGT. The trim removed 0 bases at V and 7 bases at J, leaving 21 bases unmatched. The CDR3 totals 20 residues. For the CDR3, the DNA is TGTGCCAGCAGTGACTCAGAGTTAGTCGGACAGGGGTGTTCTGCGGGTGGCTACACCTTC. Translated, it gives CASSDSELVGQGCSAGGYTF.

The chain couples TRBV9 to TRBJ2-5; 9 bases are a match to TRBD2. Germline CDR1 is SGDLS and CDR2 is YYNGEE. The trim removed 3 bases at V and 5 bases at J, leaving 8 bases unmatched. The CDR3 sequence is 15 residues long. In DNA, the CDR3 is TGTGCCAGCAGCGCAGGGACTAGCTCTTGGGAGACCCAGTACTTC. Its protein product is CASSAGTSSWETQYF.

The chain combines TRBV29-1 with TRBJ2-3; possibly TRBD2 for D (6 bases). This CDR3 is built from 11 residues. V lost 6 bases, J lost 8 bases, and 12 bases lay in between. Germline CDR1 reads SQVTM; CDR2 reads ANQGSEA. CDR3 residues: CSVEGLGTQYF. DNA of the CDR3: TGCAGCGTAGAGGGACTGGGTACGCAGTATTTT.

V gene TRBV30 combines with J gene TRBJ1-1; the D is unclear. The CDR3 runs 12 residues. The ends were cut back, 2 bases at V and 8 bases at J, with 12 bases in the middle. Per the germline V gene, CDR1 is GTSNPN and CDR2 is SVGIG (reference sequence). CDR3 region: CAWSHFPSEAFF. CDR3 DNA: TGTGCCTGGAGTCATTTCCCTAGCGAAGCTTTCTTT.

The gene calls are TRBV10-2 and TRBJ1-2; D uncertain. The V and J ends lost 8 bases and 2 bases respectively, with 9 bases between them. The CDR3 sequence is 12 residues long. Germline values: CDR1 WSHSY, CDR2 SAAADI. CDR3 DNA: TGCGCCAGCGGCAACAAGAACTATGGCTACACCTTC. Protein sequence: CASGNKNYGYTF.

The chain is built from TRBV2 and TRBJ1-5; no clear D. Trimming removed 3 bases at V and 5 bases at J, with 8 bases between. The CDR3 length is 13 residues. The V gene's germline CDR1 is SNHLY and CDR2 FYNNEI. In DNA form, the CDR3 reads TGTGCCAGCAGTGAGTCAGATTATCAGCCCCAGCATTTT. This translates into CASSESDYQPQHF.

The rearrangement links TRBV14 to TRBJ1-1; 9 nucleotides align to TRBD1. The CDR3 is 16 residues long. Germline CDR1 SGHDN, CDR2 FVKESK. With 4 bases clipped from V and 3 bases from J, the junction kept 9 bases outside the gene matches. This CDR3 is CASSLGTGRGDTEAFF. DNA of the CDR3: TGTGCCAGCAGCCTAGGGACAGGGAGGGGCGACACTGAAGCTTTCTTT.